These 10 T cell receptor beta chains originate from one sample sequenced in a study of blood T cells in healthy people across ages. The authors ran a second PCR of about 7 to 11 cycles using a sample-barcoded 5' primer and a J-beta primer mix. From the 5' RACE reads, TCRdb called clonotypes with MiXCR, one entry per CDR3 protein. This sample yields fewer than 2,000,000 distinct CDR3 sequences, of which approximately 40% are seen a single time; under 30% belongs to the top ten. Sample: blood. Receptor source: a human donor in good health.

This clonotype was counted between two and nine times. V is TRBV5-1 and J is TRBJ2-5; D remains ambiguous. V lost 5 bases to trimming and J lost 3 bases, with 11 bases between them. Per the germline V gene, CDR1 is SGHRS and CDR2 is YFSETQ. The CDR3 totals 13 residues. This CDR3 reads CASRSINEETQYF. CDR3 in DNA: TGCGCCAGCAGATCCATAAACGAAGAGACCCAGTACTTC.

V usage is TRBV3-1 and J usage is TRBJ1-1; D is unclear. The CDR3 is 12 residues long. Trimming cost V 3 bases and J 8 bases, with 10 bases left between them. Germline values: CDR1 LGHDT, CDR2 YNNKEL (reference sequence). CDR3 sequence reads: CASSHLGWEAFF. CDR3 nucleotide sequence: TGTGCCAGCAGCCATCTAGGGTGGGAAGCTTTCTTT.

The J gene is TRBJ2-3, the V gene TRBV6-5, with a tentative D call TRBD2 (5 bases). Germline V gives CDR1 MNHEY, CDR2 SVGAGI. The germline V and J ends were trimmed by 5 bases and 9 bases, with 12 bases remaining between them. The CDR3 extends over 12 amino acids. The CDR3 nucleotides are TGTGCCAGCAGTAATACTAGTCCGACGCAGTATTTT. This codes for CASSNTSPTQYF.

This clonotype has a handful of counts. The CDR3 nucleotides are TGCAGTGCCCCTGCGGGGGGGACCATGAACACTGAAGCTTTCTTT. Translating it yields CSAPAGGTMNTEAFF. The chain links TRBV20-1 to TRBJ1-1, with a tentative D call TRBD1 (5 bases). V was shortened by 6 bases and J by 0 bases, with 17 bases between the two germline ends. Germline V gives CDR1 DFQATT, CDR2 SNEGSKA (reference sequence). The CDR3 sequence is 15 residues long.

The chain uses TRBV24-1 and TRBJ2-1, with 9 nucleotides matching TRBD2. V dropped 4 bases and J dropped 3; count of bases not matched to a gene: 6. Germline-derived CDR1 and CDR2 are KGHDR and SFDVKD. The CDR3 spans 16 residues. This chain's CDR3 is CATSDLTAGGYNEQFF. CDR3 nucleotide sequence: TGTGCCACCAGTGACCTGACAGCGGGGGGCTACAATGAGCAGTTCTTC.

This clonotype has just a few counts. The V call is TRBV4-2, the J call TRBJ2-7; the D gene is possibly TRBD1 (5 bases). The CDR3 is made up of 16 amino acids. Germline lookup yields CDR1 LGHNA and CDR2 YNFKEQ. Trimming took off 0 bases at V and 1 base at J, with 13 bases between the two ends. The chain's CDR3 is CASSQDVAGNSYEQYF. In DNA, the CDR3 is TGTGCCAGCAGCCAAGACGTGGCAGGGAATTCCTACGAGCAGTACTTC.

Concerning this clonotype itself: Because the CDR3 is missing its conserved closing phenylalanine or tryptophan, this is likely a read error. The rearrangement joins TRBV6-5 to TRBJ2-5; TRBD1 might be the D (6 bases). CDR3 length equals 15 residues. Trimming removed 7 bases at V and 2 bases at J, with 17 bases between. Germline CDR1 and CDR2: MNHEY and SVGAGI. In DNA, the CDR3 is TGTGCCAGCACTTCTGCCCACAGGGATCAAGAGACCCAGTACCTC. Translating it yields CASTSAHRDQETQYL.

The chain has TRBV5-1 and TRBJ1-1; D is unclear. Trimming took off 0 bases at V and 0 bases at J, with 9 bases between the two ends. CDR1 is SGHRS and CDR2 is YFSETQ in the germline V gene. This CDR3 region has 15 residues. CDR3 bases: TGCGCCAGCAGCTTGGCCCTCAATTTGAACACTGAAGCTTTCTTT. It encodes CASSLALNLNTEAFF.

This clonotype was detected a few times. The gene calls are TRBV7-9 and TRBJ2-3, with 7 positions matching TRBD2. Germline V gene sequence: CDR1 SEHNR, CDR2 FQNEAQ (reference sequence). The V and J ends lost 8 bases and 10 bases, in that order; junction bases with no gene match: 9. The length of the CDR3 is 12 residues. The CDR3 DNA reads TGTGCCAGCGGGGGGGTCGGAAGTGCGCAGTATTTT. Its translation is CASGGVGSAQYF.

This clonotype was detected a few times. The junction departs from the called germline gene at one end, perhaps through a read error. CDR3 coding DNA: TGCGCCGGCAGCTTGGATCAGGGCCGATATCTGGAGACCCAGTACTTC. Its protein is CAGSLDQGRYLETQYF. The chain couples TRBV5-1 to TRBJ2-5; possibly TRBD1 for D (5 bases). Germline CDR1 reads SGHRS; CDR2 reads YFSETQ. This CDR3 contains 16 residues.